This T cell receptor (beta chain) was captured by sequencing in a study of PD-1 blockade in classical Hodgkin lymphoma. Repertoires were generated with immunoSEQ multiplex PCR, while TCRdb's copy carries only in-frame clones and drops some. Among around 90,000 clones listed, around 80% were seen once. The study, taken as a whole, reports: The study found that TCR diversity rose significantly by C4D1 in CD4+ but not CD8+ cells.

This clone has a handful of counts. Its target is unknown. This CDR3 comprises 15 residues. Trimming left V 6 bases short and J 0 bases short, with 12 bases between. Germline CDR1 is MNHNY and CDR2 is SVGAGI (reference sequence). Stated time point: cycle 4 day 1 (C4D1), after more than five weeks of nivolumab. In every patient, relapse followed autologous stem cell transplantation, while exposure to brentuximab vedotin differed. The TCR originated in a human donor with classical Hodgkin lymphoma. This chain links TRBV6-6 with TRBJ1-3; D unclear. Source: peripheral blood mononuclear cells (PBMCs), taken before the fourth cycle of nivolumab. CDR3 nucleotide sequence: TGTGCCAGCAGAAGCGGGATGTTCTCTGGAAACACCATATATTTT. This encodes CASRSGMFSGNTIYF.